The sequence of this T cell receptor beta chain was determined in a study of T cells in tumors after PD-1 blockade. Study-wide context: Treatment was either pembrolizumab 200 mg every 3 weeks or cemiplimab 350 mg every 2 weeks. On average, tumor samples gave about 25,000 TCR templates and 6,041 unique clonotypes. The study's findings and limits: Roughly 40% of tumor TCR clonotypes were also found in blood.

Clones were sequenced by immunoSEQ multiplex PCR, and TCRdb holds only the in-frame ones, with some missing. The sample lists about 8,200 clones; roughly 60% were seen once. Indicated time point: second of two post-therapy site-matched biopsies two to three months apart. The germline gives CDR1 LGHNT, CDR2 FRNRAP. V gave up 0 bases and J gave up 5 bases, with 12 bases separating them. The CDR3 covers 15 residues. A note on this clone: The antigen is unknown.

The sequence came from a human donor with basal cell carcinoma. The specimen comprised tumor tissue, sampled after anti-PD-1 treatment. The chain links TRBV12-5 to TRBJ2-3; D remains ambiguous. CDR3 coding DNA: TGTGCTAGTGGTTTGGTCGGCAGTTCGGGAGATACGCAGTATTTT. This gives the protein CASGLVGSSGDTQYF.